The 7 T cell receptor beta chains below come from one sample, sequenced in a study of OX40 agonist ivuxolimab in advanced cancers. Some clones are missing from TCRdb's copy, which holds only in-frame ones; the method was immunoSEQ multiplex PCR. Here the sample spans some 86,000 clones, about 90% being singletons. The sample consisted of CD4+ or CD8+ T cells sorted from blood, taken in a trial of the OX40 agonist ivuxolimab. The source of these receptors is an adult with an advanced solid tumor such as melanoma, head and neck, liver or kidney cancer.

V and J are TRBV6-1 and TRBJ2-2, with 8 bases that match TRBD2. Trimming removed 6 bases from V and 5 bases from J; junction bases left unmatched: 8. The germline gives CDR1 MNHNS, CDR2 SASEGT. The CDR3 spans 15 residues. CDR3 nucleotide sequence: TGTGCCAGCAGCCTGGGACTAGTGGGGACCGGGGAGCTGTTTTTT. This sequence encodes CASSLGLVGTGELFF.

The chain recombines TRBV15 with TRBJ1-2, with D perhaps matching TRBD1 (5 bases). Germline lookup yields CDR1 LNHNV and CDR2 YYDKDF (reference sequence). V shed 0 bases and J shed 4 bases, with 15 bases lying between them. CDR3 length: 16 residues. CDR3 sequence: CATSRDERGGVYGYTF. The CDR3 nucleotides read TGTGCCACCAGCAGAGATGAGAGGGGAGGAGTCTATGGCTACACCTTC.

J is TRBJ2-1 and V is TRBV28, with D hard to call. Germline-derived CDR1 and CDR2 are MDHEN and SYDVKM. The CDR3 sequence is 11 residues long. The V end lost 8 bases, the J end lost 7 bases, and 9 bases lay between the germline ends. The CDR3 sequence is CASRTANEQFF. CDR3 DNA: TGTGCCAGCCGTACGGCGAATGAGCAGTTCTTC. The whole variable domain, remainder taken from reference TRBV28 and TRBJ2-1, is DVKVTQSSRYLVKRTGEKVFLECVQDMDHENMFWYRQDPGLGLRLIYFSYDVKMKEKGDIPEGYSVSREKKERFSLILESASTNQTSMYLCASRTANEQFFGPGTRLTVL.

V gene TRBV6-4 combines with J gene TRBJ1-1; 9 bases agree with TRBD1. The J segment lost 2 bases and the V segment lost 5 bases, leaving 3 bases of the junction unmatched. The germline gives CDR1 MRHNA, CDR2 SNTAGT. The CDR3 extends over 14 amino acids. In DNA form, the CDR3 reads TGTGCCAGCAGTCAACAGGGGGCCAACACTGAAGCTTTCTTT. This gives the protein CASSQQGANTEAFF.

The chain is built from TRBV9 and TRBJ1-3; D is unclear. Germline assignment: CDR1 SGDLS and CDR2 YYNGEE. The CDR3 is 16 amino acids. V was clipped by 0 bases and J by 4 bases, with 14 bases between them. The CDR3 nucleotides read TGTGCCAGCAGCGTAGATGGAGGCCCGGGGGGAAACACCATATATTTT. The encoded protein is CASSVDGGPGGNTIYF.

The CDR3 region is CASSLRLAGWYEQYV. For the CDR3, the DNA is TGTGCCAGTAGTCTACGTCTAGCGGGGTGGTACGAGCAGTACGTC. V and J are TRBV19 and TRBJ2-7; 9 bases match TRBD2. The germline V gene has CDR1 LNHDA and CDR2 SQIVND (reference sequence). After removal of 5 bases from V and 4 bases from J, the junction contained 9 bases not matched to a gene. This CDR3 spans 15 amino acids.

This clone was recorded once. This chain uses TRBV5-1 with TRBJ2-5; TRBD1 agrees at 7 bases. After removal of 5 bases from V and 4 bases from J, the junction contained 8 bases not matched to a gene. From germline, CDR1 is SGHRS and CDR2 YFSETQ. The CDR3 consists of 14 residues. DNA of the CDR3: TGCGCCAGCAGATCTACAGGGGTGGTAGAGACCCAGTACTTC. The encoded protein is CASRSTGVVETQYF.